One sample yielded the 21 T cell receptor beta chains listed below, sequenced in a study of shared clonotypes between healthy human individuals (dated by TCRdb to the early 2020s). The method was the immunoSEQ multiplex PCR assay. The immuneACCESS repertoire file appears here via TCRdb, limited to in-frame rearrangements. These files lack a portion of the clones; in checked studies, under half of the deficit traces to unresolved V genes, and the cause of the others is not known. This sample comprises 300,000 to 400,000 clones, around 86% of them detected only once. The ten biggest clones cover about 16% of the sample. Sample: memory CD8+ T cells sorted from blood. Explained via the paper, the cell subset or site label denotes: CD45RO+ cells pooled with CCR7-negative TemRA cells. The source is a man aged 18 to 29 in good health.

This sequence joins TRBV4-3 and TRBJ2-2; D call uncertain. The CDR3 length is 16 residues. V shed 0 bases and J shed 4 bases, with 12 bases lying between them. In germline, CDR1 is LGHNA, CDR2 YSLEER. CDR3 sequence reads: CASSQDRAHITGELFF. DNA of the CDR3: TGCGCCAGCAGCCAAGATAGGGCACACATCACCGGGGAGCTGTTTTTT.

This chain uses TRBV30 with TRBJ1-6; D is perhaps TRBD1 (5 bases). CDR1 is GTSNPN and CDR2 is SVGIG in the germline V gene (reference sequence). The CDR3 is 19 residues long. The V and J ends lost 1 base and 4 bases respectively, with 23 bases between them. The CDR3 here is CAWSAEGRSADFYNSPLHF. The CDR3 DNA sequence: TGTGCCTGGAGTGCCGAGGGACGATCCGCTGACTTTTATAATTCACCCCTCCACTTT.

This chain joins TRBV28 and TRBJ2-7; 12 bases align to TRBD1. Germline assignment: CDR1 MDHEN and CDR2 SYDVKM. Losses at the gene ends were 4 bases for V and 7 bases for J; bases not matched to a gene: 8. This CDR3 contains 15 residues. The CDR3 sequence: CASSSRDRGLYEQYF. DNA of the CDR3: TGTGCCAGCAGTTCCCGGGACAGGGGGCTTTATGAGCAGTACTTC.

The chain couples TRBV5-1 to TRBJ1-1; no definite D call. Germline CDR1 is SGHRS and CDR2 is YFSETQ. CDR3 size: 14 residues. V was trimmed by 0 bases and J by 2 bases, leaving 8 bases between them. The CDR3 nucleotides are TGCGCCAGCAGCTTGGCCGCAGAAAACACTGAAGCTTTCTTT. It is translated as CASSLAAENTEAFF.

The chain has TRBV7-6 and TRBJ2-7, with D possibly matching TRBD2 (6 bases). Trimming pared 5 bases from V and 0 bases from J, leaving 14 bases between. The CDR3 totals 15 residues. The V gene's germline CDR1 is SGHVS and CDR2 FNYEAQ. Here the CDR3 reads CASSLFPGDSYEQYF. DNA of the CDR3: TGTGCCAGCAGCCTTTTTCCGGGGGACTCCTACGAGCAGTACTTC.

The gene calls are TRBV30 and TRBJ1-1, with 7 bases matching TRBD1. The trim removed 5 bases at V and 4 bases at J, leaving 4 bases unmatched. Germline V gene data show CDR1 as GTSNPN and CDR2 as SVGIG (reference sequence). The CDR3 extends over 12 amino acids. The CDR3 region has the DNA TGTGCCTGGGGGACAGTTAGCACTGAAGCTTTCTTT. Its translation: CAWGTVSTEAFF. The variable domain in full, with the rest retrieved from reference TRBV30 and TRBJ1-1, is SQTIHQWPATLVQPVGSPLSLECTVEGTSNPNLYWYRQAAGRGLQLLFYSVGIGQISSEVPQNLSASRPQDRQFILSSKKLLLSDSGFYLCAWGTVSTEAFFGQGTRLTVV.

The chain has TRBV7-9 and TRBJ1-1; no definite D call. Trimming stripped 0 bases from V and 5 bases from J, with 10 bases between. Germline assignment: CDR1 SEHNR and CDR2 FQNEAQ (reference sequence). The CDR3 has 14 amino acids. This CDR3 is CASSLALGGTEAFF. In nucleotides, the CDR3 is TGTGCCAGCAGCTTAGCGTTAGGAGGTACTGAAGCTTTCTTT.

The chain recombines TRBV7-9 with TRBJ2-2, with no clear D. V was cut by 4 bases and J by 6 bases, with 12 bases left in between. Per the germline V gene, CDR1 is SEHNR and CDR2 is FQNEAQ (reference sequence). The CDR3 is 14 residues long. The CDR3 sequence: CASSSNLVAGELFF. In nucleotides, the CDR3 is TGTGCCAGCAGCTCGAACCTAGTTGCCGGGGAGCTGTTTTTT. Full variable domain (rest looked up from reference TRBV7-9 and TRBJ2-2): DTGVSQNPRHKITKRGQNVTFRCDPISEHNRLYWYRQTLGQGPEFLTYFQNEAQLEKSRLLSDRFSAERPKGSFSTLEIQRTEQGDSAMYLCASSSNLVAGELFFGEGSRLTVL.

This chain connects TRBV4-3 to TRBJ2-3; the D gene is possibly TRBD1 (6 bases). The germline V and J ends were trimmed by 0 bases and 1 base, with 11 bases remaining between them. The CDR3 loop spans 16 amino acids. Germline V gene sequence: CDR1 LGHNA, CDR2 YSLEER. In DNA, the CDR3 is TGCGCCAGCAGCCAAGAACAGGGAGAGGGCACAGATACGCAGTATTTT. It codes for CASSQEQGEGTDTQYF.

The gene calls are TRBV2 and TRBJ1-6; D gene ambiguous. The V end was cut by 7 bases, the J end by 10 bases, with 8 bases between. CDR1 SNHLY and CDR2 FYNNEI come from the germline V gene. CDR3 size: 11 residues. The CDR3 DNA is TGTGCCAGCAATAAGAGGTCACCCCTCCACTTT. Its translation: CASNKRSPLHF.

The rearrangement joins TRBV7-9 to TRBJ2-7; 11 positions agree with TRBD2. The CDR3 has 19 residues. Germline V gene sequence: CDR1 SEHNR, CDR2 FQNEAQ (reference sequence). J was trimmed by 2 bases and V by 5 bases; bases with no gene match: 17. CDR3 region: CASSGVGDSTSGTPYEQYF. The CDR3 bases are TGTGCCAGCAGCGGCGTTGGGGACTCGACTAGCGGGACCCCCTACGAGCAGTACTTC.

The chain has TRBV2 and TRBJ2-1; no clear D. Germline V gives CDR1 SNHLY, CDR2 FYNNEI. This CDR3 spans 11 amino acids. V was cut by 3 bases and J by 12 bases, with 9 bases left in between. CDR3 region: CASSEDSRQFF. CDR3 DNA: TGTGCCAGCAGTGAGGATAGCAGGCAGTTCTTC.

CDR3 protein: CASSSPFRGRRSPLHF. The CDR3 region has the DNA TGCGCCAGCAGCTCCCCCTTCAGGGGCAGGAGATCACCCCTCCACTTT. The chain uses TRBV5-1 and TRBJ1-6; possible D gene TRBD1, 6 bases. The CDR3 runs to 16 residues. Per the germline V gene, CDR1 is SGHRS and CDR2 is YFSETQ. Trimming stripped 3 bases from V and 10 bases from J, with 20 bases between.

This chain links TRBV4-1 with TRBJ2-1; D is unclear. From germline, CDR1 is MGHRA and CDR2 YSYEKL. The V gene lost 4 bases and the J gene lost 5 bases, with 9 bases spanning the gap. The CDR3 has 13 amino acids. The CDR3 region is CASSPTYNNEQFF. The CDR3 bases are TGCGCCAGCAGCCCCACCTACAACAATGAGCAGTTCTTC.

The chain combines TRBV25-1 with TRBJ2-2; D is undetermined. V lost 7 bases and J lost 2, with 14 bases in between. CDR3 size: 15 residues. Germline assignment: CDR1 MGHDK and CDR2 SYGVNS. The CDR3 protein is CASTTTDLNTGELFF. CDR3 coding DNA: TGTGCCAGCACCACAACAGACTTAAACACCGGGGAGCTGTTTTTT. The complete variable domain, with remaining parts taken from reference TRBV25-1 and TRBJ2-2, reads EADIYQTPRYLVIGTGKKITLECSQTMGHDKMYWYQQDPGMELHLIHYSYGVNSTEKGDLSSESTVSRIRTEHFPLTLESARPSHTSQYLCASTTTDLNTGELFFGEGSRLTVL.

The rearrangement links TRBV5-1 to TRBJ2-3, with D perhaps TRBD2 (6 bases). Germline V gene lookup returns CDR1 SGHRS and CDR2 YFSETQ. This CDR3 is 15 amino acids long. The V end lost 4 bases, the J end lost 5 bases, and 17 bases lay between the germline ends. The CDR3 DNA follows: TGCGCCAGCAGCCCTGGTGGAGGGTTGGGAGATACGCAGTATTTT. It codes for CASSPGGGLGDTQYF.

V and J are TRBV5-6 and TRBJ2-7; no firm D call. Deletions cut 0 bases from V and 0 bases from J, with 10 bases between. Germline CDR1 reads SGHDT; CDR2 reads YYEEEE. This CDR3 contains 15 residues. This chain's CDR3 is CASSLGAMSSYEQYF. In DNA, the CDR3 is TGTGCCAGCAGCTTGGGGGCAATGAGCTCCTACGAGCAGTACTTC.

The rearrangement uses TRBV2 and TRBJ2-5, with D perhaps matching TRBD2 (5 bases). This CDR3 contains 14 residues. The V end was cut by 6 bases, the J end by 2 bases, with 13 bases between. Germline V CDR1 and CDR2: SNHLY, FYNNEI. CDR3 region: CASSSDWNQETQYF. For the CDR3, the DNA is TGTGCCAGCAGCTCGGACTGGAATCAAGAGACCCAGTACTTC.

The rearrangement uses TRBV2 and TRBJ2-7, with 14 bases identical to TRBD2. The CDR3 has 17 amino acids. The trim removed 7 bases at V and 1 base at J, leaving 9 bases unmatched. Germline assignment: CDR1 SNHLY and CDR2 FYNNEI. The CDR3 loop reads CASIPGLAGEVSYEQYF. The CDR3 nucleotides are TGTGCCAGCATTCCGGGACTAGCGGGAGAAGTGTCCTACGAGCAGTACTTC.

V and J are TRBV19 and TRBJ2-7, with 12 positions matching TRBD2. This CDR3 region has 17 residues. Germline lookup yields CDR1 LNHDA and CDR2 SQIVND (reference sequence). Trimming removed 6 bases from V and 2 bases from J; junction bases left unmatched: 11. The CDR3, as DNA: TGTGCCAGTAGCAATCTAGCGGGAGGGCCTCACCCCTACGAGCAGTACTTC. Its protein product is CASSNLAGGPHPYEQYF.

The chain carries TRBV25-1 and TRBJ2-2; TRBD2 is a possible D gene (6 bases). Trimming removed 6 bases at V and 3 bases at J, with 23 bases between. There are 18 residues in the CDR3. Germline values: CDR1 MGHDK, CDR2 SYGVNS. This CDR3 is CASRSEKDGRDYTGELFF. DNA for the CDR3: TGTGCCAGCAGATCGGAGAAGGATGGGCGGGACTACACCGGGGAGCTGTTTTTT.